Below, 28 T cell receptor beta chains from the same sample are listed, as sequenced in a study of cytomegalovirus exposure and HLA in healthy donors. The PCR made use of 60 Vbeta and 13 Jbeta primers. TCRdb's copy holds only in-frame clones and misses some; the assay was immunoSEQ multiplex PCR. The repertoire includes 180,000 or so clones, roughly 75% of them detected once, and about 7.7% sits in the top ten. Material: PBMCs. The receptors come from a woman in her thirties or forties in good health and CMV-seropositive.

Only a few counts were recorded for this clone. Other DNA sequences in the same sample also yield this CDR3. This sequence joins TRBV6-4 and TRBJ2-3; 7 bases agree with TRBD2. The CDR3 has 14 residues. Losses at the gene ends were 4 bases for V and 0 bases for J; bases not matched to a gene: 1. The germline CDR1 and CDR2 sequences are MRHNA and SNTAGT. CDR3 in amino acids: CASSASGSTDTQYF. The DNA for the CDR3 is TGTGCCAGCAGTGCTAGCGGTAGCACAGATACGCAGTATTTT.

The chain joins TRBV7-6 to TRBJ2-1; 7 positions agree with TRBD2. This CDR3 contains 15 residues. Germline V gene data show CDR1 as SGHVS and CDR2 as FNYEAQ. J gave up 8 bases and V 1 base, and 8 bases lay outside the gene matches. The CDR3: CASSLGGAGLDEQFF. CDR3 in DNA: TGTGCCAGCAGCTTAGGGGGAGCGGGGCTGGATGAGCAGTTCTTC.

This chain links TRBV28 with TRBJ2-1, with D tentatively TRBD2 (5 bases). This CDR3 comprises 15 residues. Germline V gene data show CDR1 as MDHEN and CDR2 as SYDVKM. V was clipped by 1 base and J by 4 bases, with 11 bases between them. For the CDR3, the DNA is TGTGCCAGCAGTTTATCGATTACTAGGTACAATGAGCAGTTCTTC. It translates to CASSLSITRYNEQFF.

This clone was counted once. This rearrangement joins TRBV5-4 to TRBJ1-1, with 7 bases matching TRBD1. The trim removed 4 bases at V and 1 base at J, leaving 1 base unmatched. This CDR3 has 13 residues. Germline assignment: CDR1 SGHNT and CDR2 YYREEE (reference sequence). The CDR3 reads CASSRTGNTEAFF. CDR3 coding DNA: TGTGCCAGCAGCCGGACAGGGAACACTGAAGCTTTCTTT.

The gene calls are TRBV7-3 and TRBJ2-7; TRBD1 agrees at 10 bases. CDR1 and CDR2 from the germline V gene are SGHTA and FQGTGA. The CDR3 runs to 15 residues. Losses at the gene ends were 2 bases for V and 3 bases for J; bases not matched to a gene: 4. CDR3 loop: CASSLLRTGGYEQYF. In nucleotides, the CDR3 is TGTGCCAGCAGCTTACTTCGGACAGGGGGCTACGAGCAGTACTTC.

This clone has just a few counts. The V and J genes are TRBV7-6 and TRBJ2-2, with 11 bases aligning to TRBD2. The CDR3 contains 14 residues. Germline loops: CDR1 SGHVS, CDR2 FNYEAQ. Germline trimming cut 8 bases from V and 5 bases from J; bases unmatched to any gene: 4. CDR3 DNA sequence: TGTGCCAGCCAGCTAGCGGGAGGAACCGGGGAGCTGTTTTTT. Its protein is CASQLAGGTGELFF.

Concerning this clone itself: The CDR3 carries no conserved terminal phenylalanine or tryptophan, so it likely arises from a read error. J is TRBJ1-5 and V is TRBV19; D is ambiguous. Germline assignment: CDR1 LNHDA and CDR2 SQIVND (reference sequence). The CDR3 runs to 14 residues. Trimming stripped 5 bases from V and 6 bases from J, with 14 bases between. The CDR3 spells CASSSDGGFQPQHS. The CDR3 region has the DNA TGTGCCAGTAGTTCTGACGGAGGGTTTCAGCCCCAGCATTCT.

V gene TRBV28 combines with J gene TRBJ1-4, with 7 bases matching TRBD1. Germline V lookup: CDR1 MDHEN, CDR2 SYDVKM. V shed 6 bases and J 8 bases; nucleotides not matched to a gene: 12. The CDR3 is made up of 15 amino acids. The CDR3 sequence: CASSFIGTEGEKLFF. CDR3 sequence (DNA): TGTGCCAGCAGCTTTATAGGGACAGAGGGGGAAAAACTGTTTTTT.

V and J are TRBV28 and TRBJ1-6, with 7 bases aligning to TRBD1. After removal of 10 bases from V and 7 bases from J, the junction contained 10 bases not matched to a gene. The germline gives CDR1 MDHEN, CDR2 SYDVKM. This CDR3 region has 14 residues. The CDR3 region is CAIEQGLGNSPLHF. The CDR3, as DNA: TGTGCCATAGAACAGGGGTTGGGCAATTCACCCCTCCACTTT. Using reference TRBV28 and TRBJ1-6 for the parts outside the CDR3, the full variable domain is DVKVTQSSRYLVKRTGEKVFLECVQDMDHENMFWYRQDPGLGLRLIYFSYDVKMKEKGDIPEGYSVSREKKERFSLILESASTNQTSMYLCAIEQGLGNSPLHFGNGTRLTVT.

The CDR3 nucleotides are TGTGCCAGCAGCATCCAGGTGGCCAAAAACATTCAGTACTTC. Translating gives CASSIQVAKNIQYF. V is TRBV11-2 and J is TRBJ2-4; D ambiguous. Germline loops: CDR1 SGHAT, CDR2 FQNNGV. V was cut by 5 bases and J by 1 base, with 9 bases left in between. The CDR3 consists of 14 residues.

V gene TRBV7-3 combines with J gene TRBJ2-3, with 7 bases identical to TRBD2. This CDR3 is 15 amino acids long. Losses at the gene ends were 3 bases for V and 8 bases for J; bases not matched to a gene: 11. Germline values: CDR1 SGHTA, CDR2 FQGTGA. DNA of the CDR3: TGTGCCAGCAGCTTTACCGGGGGGAAGGAGGGTACGCAGTATTTT. Residues: CASSFTGGKEGTQYF.

The CDR3 coding sequence is TGTGCCAGCTCACCCTTGCGGGGGCGAGACAATGAGCAGTTCTTC. Translation: CASSPLRGRDNEQFF. The rearrangement links TRBV18 to TRBJ2-1, with a weak D call TRBD2 (7 bases). The length of the CDR3 is 15 residues. Deletions cut 3 bases from V and 5 bases from J, with 14 bases between. Germline V gene lookup returns CDR1 KGHSH and CDR2 LQKENI.

This clone appeared a few times. The chain uses TRBV10-1 and TRBJ2-7, with TRBD1 matching over 7 bases. Germline-derived CDR1 and CDR2 are WNHNN and SYGVQD (reference sequence). Trimming cost V 5 bases and J 4 bases; bases outside gene matches: 20. The CDR3 sequence is 18 residues long. As DNA, the CDR3 is TGCGCCAGCAGTCACCCGACCTTACAGGGCCCCAGGGGGTACGAGCAGTACTTC. It encodes CASSHPTLQGPRGYEQYF.

The chain couples TRBV7-9 to TRBJ2-1, with 9 bases matching TRBD2. The CDR3 runs 15 residues. CDR1 SEHNR and CDR2 FQNEAQ come from the germline V gene (reference sequence). V gave up 2 bases and J gave up 6 bases; unmatched junction bases: 5. The CDR3 loop is CASSLIAGEFNEQFF. The CDR3 DNA follows: TGTGCCAGCAGCTTAATAGCGGGAGAATTCAATGAGCAGTTCTTC.

The rearrangement links TRBV7-9 to TRBJ2-1; possible D gene TRBD2, 5 bases. Deletions cut 5 bases from V and 7 bases from J, with 9 bases between. The CDR3 runs 12 residues. CDR1 is SEHNR, CDR2 FQNEAQ, per germline (reference sequence). CDR3 DNA sequence: TGTGCCAGCAGCAATACTAGGAATGAGCAGTTCTTC. Translating it yields CASSNTRNEQFF.

V gene TRBV4-2 combines with J gene TRBJ2-7, with 8 positions matching TRBD2. The CDR3 extends over 16 amino acids. Germline lookup yields CDR1 LGHNA and CDR2 YNFKEQ. After removal of 0 bases from V and 0 bases from J, the junction contained 4 bases not matched to a gene. The CDR3 spells CASSQEPSGSSYEQYF. The CDR3, as DNA: TGTGCCAGCAGCCAAGAACCCAGCGGGAGCTCCTACGAGCAGTACTTC.

The gene calls are TRBV5-1 and TRBJ2-5, with TRBD1 matching 9 bases. V lost 3 bases, J lost 5 bases, and 8 bases stayed unmatched. CDR3 length: 15 amino acids. The germline CDR1 and CDR2 sequences are SGHRS and YFSETQ. CDR3 coding DNA: TGCGCCAGCAGCTCCCAAACAGGGGGCTGGGAGACCCAGTACTTC. Protein sequence: CASSSQTGGWETQYF.

V is TRBV5-1 and J is TRBJ2-5; TRBD1 matches 10 bases. Germline V lookup: CDR1 SGHRS, CDR2 YFSETQ. V was clipped by 4 bases and J by 6 bases; unmatched bases: 6. This CDR3 is 14 amino acids long. CDR3 amino acids: CASSPGQGVQTQYF. CDR3 coding DNA: TGCGCCAGCAGCCCAGGACAGGGGGTCCAGACCCAGTACTTC.

A word on this clone: This same CDR3 is encoded by further DNA sequences in the sample. J is TRBJ2-5 and V is TRBV7-9; 10 bases match TRBD1. The CDR3 spans 15 residues. CDR1 and CDR2 (germline): SEHNR, FQNEAQ (reference sequence). The trim removed 5 bases at V and 3 bases at J, leaving 6 bases unmatched. The DNA of the CDR3 is TGTGCCAGCAGCCCCCTGACAGGGGGCAAAGAGACCCAGTACTTC. It is translated as CASSPLTGGKETQYF.

There are a few counts of this clone. The chain links TRBV7-9 to TRBJ2-7; D might be TRBD1 (6 bases). Germline V gene lookup returns CDR1 SEHNR and CDR2 FQNEAQ (reference sequence). Trimming pared 8 bases from V and 5 bases from J, leaving 16 bases between. This CDR3 has 13 residues. CDR3 sequence reads: CASGQHSLDEQYF. The CDR3, as DNA: TGTGCCAGCGGACAGCATTCTCTAGACGAGCAGTACTTC.

The V gene is TRBV11-1, the J gene TRBJ2-5; D is possibly TRBD1 (5 bases). Germline CDR1 SGHAT, CDR2 FQDESV (reference sequence). Trimming took off 5 bases at V and 5 bases at J, with 9 bases between the two ends. This CDR3 is 12 amino acids long. CDR3 nucleotide sequence: TGTGCCAGCAGCGACAACAGGGAGACCCAGTACTTC. Translating it yields CASSDNRETQYF.

The chain joins TRBV5-1 to TRBJ2-1; maybe TRBD1 (6 bases). The CDR3 sequence is 16 residues long. Germline V lookup: CDR1 SGHRS, CDR2 YFSETQ. V was trimmed by 3 bases and J by 2 bases, leaving 15 bases between them. The CDR3 loop reads CASSYVGGPPYNEQFF. CDR3 in DNA: TGCGCCAGCAGCTACGTAGGGGGACCTCCCTACAATGAGCAGTTCTTC.

The chain links TRBV6-5 to TRBJ2-4; the D is unclear. Per germline, CDR1 MNHEY and CDR2 SVGAGI. The ends were cut back, 1 base at V and 5 bases at J, with 12 bases in the middle. This CDR3 contains 15 residues. CDR3 coding DNA: TGTGCCAGCAGTTACTGGCCTCCCTGGCAAAACATTCAGTACTTC. Translated: CASSYWPPWQNIQYF.

The rearrangement links TRBV4-2 to TRBJ2-1; tentatively, D is TRBD2 (6 bases). V lost 0 bases, J lost 6 bases, and 21 bases lay in between. The CDR3 runs to 18 residues. Germline CDR1 and CDR2: LGHNA and YNFKEQ. The CDR3 is CASSQDYPTGVLVNEQFF. The CDR3 region has the DNA TGTGCCAGCAGCCAAGATTACCCCACGGGAGTGCTCGTCAATGAGCAGTTCTTC.

The chain employs TRBV9 and TRBJ2-7; D not resolved. Germline V gene lookup returns CDR1 SGDLS and CDR2 YYNGEE. The V gene lost 4 bases and the J gene lost 3 bases, with 14 bases spanning the gap. The CDR3 has 14 residues. The CDR3 here is CASSPSARNYEQYF. The CDR3 DNA is TGTGCCAGCAGCCCCTCCGCTAGAAACTACGAGCAGTACTTC.

The rearrangement uses TRBV7-2 and TRBJ2-7, with D possibly being TRBD2 (5 bases). Germline assignment: CDR1 SGHTA and CDR2 FQGNSA. V was cut by 5 bases and J by 5 bases, with 19 bases left in between. The CDR3 is 15 residues long. The CDR3 loop reads CASSPLSTRSNEQYF. The CDR3 nucleotides are TGTGCCAGCAGCCCACTCTCCACTAGAAGTAACGAGCAGTACTTC.

The count of this clone is one. The chain has TRBV29-1 and TRBJ1-2, with D perhaps matching TRBD1 (6 bases). With 1 base removed from V and 4 bases from J, the gap between germline ends came to 13 bases. Germline values: CDR1 SQVTM, CDR2 ANQGSEA. The CDR3 runs 14 residues. The CDR3 nucleotides are TGCAGCGTTGAAGGAGGACAGTCTTTCTATGGCTACACCTTC. Translating gives CSVEGGQSFYGYTF.

This CDR3 is CASRLIPTSGDSEQYF. CDR3 nucleotides: TGTGCCAGCAGACTCATTCCCACTAGCGGGGATTCGGAGCAGTACTTC. V gene TRBV27 combines with J gene TRBJ2-7; 10 bases fit TRBD2. Germline V gene data show CDR1 as MNHEY and CDR2 as SMNVEV (reference sequence). J gave up 7 bases and V 6 bases, and 15 bases lay outside the gene matches. CDR3 length: 16 amino acids.